This T cell receptor (beta chain) was found in a study of shared clonotypes between healthy human individuals. Germline V lookup: CDR1 SGHTA, CDR2 FQGTGA. This CDR3 comprises 13 residues. Trimming took 5 bases from V and 3 from J, leaving 10 bases between them. General observations from the study: Rarefaction indicated that sorted-subset sequencing remained incomplete although depth was large. Naive subsets generally exceeded memory subsets in estimated richness.

A word on this clone: Its antigen is currently unknown.

The repertoire was sequenced with immunoSEQ multiplex PCR; TCRdb's copy has only in-frame clones and lacks some. Among some 2.3 million clones listed, approximately 93% were seen once. The receptor was isolated from a man between 18 and 29 years old in good health. Some clones in this sample may be carry-over from other donors' samples. Sequencing used naive CD4+ T cells from PBMCs. Subset reported: CD45RA+ positively selected. V is TRBV7-3 and J is TRBJ1-1; a weak D match, TRBD1 (6 bases). CDR3 region: CASSTNRDTEAFF. DNA for the CDR3: TGTGCCAGCAGCACTAACAGGGACACTGAAGCTTTCTTT.